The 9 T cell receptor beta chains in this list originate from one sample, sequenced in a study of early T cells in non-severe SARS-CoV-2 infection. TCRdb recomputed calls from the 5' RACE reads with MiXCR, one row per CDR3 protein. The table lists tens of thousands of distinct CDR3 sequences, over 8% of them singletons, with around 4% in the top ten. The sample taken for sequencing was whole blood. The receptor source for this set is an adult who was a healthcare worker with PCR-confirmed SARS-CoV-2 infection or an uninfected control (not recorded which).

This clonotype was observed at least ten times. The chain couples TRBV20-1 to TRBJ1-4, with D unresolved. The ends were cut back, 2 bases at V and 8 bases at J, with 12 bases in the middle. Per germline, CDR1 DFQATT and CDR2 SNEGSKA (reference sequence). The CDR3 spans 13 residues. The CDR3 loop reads CSARRPGSEKLFF. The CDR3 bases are TGCAGTGCTAGAAGACCAGGTTCCGAAAAACTGTTTTTT.

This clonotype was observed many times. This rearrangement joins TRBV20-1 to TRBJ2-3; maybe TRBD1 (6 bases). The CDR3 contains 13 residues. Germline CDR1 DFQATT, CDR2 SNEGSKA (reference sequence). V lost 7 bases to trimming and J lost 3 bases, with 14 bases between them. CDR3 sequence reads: CSVSGAGTDTQYF. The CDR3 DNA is TGCAGTGTCTCAGGGGCAGGGACAGATACGCAGTATTTT.

The CDR3 DNA is TGTGCCAGCAGCACAGGACACCGGCTTGAAGCTTTCTTT. Protein product: CASSTGHRLEAFF. The chain joins TRBV7-2 to TRBJ1-1; TRBD1 is a possible D gene (5 bases). V shed 5 bases and J shed 7 bases, with 14 bases lying between them. The CDR3 spans 13 residues. Germline CDR1 is SGHTA and CDR2 is FQGNSA.

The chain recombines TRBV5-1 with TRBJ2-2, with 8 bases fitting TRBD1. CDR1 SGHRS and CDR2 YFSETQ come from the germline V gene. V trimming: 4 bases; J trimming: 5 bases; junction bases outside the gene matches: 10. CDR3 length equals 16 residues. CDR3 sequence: CASSPHGQGRTGELFF. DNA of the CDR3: TGCGCCAGCAGCCCCCACGGACAGGGAAGGACCGGGGAGCTGTTTTTT. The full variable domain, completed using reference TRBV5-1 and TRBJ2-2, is KAGVTQTPRYLIKTRGQQVTLSCSPISGHRSVSWYQQTPGQGLQFLFEYFSETQRNKGNFPGRFSGRQFSNSRSEMNVSTLELGDSALYLCASSPHGQGRTGELFFGEGSRLTVL.

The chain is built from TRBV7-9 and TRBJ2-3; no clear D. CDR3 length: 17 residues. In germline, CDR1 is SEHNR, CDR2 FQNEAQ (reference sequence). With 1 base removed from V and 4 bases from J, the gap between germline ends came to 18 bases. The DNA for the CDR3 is TGTGCCAGCAGCTTAGGGAACACAATGCTCGGCGCAGATACGCAGTATTTT. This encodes CASSLGNTMLGADTQYF.

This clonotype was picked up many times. The CDR3 spells CSARQGEQPQHF. In nucleotides, the CDR3 is TGCAGTGCTAGACAGGGAGAACAGCCCCAGCATTTT. This rearrangement joins TRBV20-1 to TRBJ1-5; TRBD1 is a possible D gene (5 bases). V lost 2 bases, J lost 7 bases, and 9 bases lay in between. This CDR3 region has 12 residues. Germline V gives CDR1 DFQATT, CDR2 SNEGSKA (reference sequence).

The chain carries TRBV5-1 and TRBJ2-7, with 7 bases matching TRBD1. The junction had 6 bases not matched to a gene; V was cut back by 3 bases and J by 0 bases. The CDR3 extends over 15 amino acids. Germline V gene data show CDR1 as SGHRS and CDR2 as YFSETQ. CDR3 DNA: TGCGCCAGCAGCTATTCCGGGACAGCCTCCTACGAGCAGTACTTC. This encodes CASSYSGTASYEQYF.

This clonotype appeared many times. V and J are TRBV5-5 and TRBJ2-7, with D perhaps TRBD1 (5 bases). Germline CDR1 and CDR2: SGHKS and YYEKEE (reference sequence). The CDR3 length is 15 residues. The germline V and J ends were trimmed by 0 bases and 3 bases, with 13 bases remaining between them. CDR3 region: CASSLGPLGDYEQYF. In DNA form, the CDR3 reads TGTGCCAGCAGCTTGGGCCCTCTAGGGGACTACGAGCAGTACTTC.

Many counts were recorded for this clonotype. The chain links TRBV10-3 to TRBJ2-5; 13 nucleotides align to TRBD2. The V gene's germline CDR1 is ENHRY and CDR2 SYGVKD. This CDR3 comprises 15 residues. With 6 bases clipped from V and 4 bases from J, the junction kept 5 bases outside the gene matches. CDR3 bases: TGTGCCATCAGCGGGACTAGCGGGACGGGAGAGACCCAGTACTTC. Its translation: CAISGTSGTGETQYF.